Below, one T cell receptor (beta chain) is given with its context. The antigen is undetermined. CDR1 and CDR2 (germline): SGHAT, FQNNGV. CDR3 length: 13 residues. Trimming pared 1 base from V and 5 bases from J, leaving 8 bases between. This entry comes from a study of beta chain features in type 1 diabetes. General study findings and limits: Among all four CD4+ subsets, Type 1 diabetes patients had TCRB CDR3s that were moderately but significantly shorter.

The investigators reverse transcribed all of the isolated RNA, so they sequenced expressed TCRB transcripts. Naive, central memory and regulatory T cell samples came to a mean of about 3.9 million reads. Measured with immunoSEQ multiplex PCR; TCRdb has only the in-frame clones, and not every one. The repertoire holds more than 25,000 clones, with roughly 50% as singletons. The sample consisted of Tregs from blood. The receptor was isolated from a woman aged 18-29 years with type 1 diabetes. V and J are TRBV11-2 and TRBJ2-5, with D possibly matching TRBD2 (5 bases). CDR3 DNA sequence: TGTGCCAGCAGCTTAGCGGGAAGGGAGACCCAGTACTTC. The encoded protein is CASSLAGRETQYF.